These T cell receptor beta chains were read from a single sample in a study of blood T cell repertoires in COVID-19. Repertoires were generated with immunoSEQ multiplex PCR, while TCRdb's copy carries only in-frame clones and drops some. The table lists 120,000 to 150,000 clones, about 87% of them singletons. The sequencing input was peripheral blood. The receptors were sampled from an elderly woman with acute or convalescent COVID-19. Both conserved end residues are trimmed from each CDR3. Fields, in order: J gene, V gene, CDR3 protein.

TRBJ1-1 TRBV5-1 ASSLEPGGNTEAF
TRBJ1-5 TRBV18 ASSPAGGQFNQPQH
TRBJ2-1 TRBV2 ASSRTSGRHNEQF
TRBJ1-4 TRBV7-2 ASSLYAGVATNEKLF
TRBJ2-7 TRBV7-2 ASSLNRGGEQY
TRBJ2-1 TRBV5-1 ASSVSASGGAIEQF
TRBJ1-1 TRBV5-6 ASSLRPAGGTEAF
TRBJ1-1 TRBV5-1 ASSSDRTANTEAF
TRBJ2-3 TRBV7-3 ASSFGLAAITDTQY
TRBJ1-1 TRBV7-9 ASSSGQGKVLRTEAF
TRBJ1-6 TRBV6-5 ASSYSRIEGGSPLH
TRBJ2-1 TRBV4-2 ASSQGTGTSGRANEQF
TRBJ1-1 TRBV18 ASSPQTAANTEAF
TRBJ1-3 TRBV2 ASSEERGSGNTIY
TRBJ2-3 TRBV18 ASSPRQASTDTQY
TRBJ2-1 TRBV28 ASSPTGGSYNEQF
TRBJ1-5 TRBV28 ASSFGDSSNQPQH